This T cell receptor (beta chain) was sequenced during a study of blood T cells in healthy people across ages. The authors ran a second PCR of roughly 6 to 12 cycles using a sample-barcoded 5' primer and a J-beta primer mix. TCRdb called the 5' RACE reads again in MiXCR, with one record for every CDR3 protein. This table holds about 800,000 distinct CDR3 sequences, more than 20% found once. The total RNA that was extracted per sample amounted to at least 5.5 micrograms. This clonotype was detected a few times. In addition, the sample was reused for a study of T cells of mothers and their children.

The sample was blood. This sequence was found in a boy younger than 18 in good health.

DNA of the CDR3: TGCGCCAGCAGCCAAGACGCAGGGGGGGACTTGGAGCAGTACTTC. This codes for CASSQDAGGDLEQYF. This chain links TRBV4-1 with TRBJ2-7; either TRBD1 or TRBD2 may supply D (7 bases each). This CDR3 is 15 amino acids long. Trimming removed 0 bases from V and 7 bases from J, with 16 bases in between. Germline assignment: CDR1 MGHRA and CDR2 YSYEKL.